This T cell receptor (beta chain) was profiled in a study of blood T cell repertoires in COVID-19. The overall study: Sites across the United States, Italy and Spain contributed samples from acute and convalescent COVID-19.

In the original analysis: Cell counts per sample came from amplifying reference gene primers. This table comes from immunoSEQ multiplex PCR, and its TCRdb copy is limited to in-frame clones, with some not included. V and J calls and clone size come straight from that table; D and trimming were deduced from the DNA. The table includes approximately 77,000 clones, about 82% detected once. Trimming took off 2 bases at V and 8 bases at J, with 19 bases between the two ends. This CDR3 comprises 15 residues. CDR1 is SGDLS and CDR2 is YYNGEE in the germline V gene. This chain uses TRBV9 with TRBJ1-2, with D possibly being TRBD1 (6 bases). The source material was peripheral blood. The receptor was isolated from a man in his forties or fifties with COVID-19, enrolled during active disease. In DNA, the CDR3 is TGTGCCAGCAGCGTGTCCGGGACATCCTTGGCGGGCTACACCTTC. This gives the protein CASSVSGTSLAGYTF.